This TCR beta chain comes out of a study of neurological immune-mediated disorders. The unsorted libraries originated from 2 million PBMCs that had been stored at -80 C. The V segment lost 4 bases and the J segment 10 bases; nucleotides outside the gene matches: 9. CDR1 is SGHTA and CDR2 is FQGNSA in the germline V gene. The CDR3 is 15 amino acids. Synthesis of cDNA was performed by 5'RACE using 10-nucleotide random UMIs. Every sequencing run gave over 200 million TCR-beta sequences, taken from 15-18 subjects. TCRdb re-derived calls from the 5' RACE reads in MiXCR, one entry per CDR3 protein. The sample contains tens of thousands of distinct CDR3 sequences, 14% of which appear only once. This clonotype was counted ten times or more. What it binds is not known. Findings and limits, study-wide: There were no CDR3 amino acid sequences shared by expanded clones across subjects, a result suggesting private repertoires in all groups.

The chain couples TRBV7-2 to TRBJ2-1, with 11 bases that match TRBD1. The sequencing input was PBMCs. This receptor was obtained from a woman between 45 and 65 years old with HTLV-1-associated myelopathy (HAM/TSP). CDR3 nucleotides: TGTGCCAGCAGCTCAACTCGGACAGGGGGCGGGGAGCAGTTCTTC. It is translated as CASSSTRTGGGEQFF.